Sequencing of this T cell receptor (beta chain) was carried out in a study of cytomegalovirus exposure and HLA in healthy donors. Study as a whole: Most donors, roughly 77% of several hundred genotyped, fell in the Caucasian-associated ancestry cluster.

On this clone itself: Its antigen is unknown.

Study results and caveats: A later analysis linked a missense DCLRE1C variant to TCR beta V- and J-gene trimming. Across donors, sequencing depth was assumed by presence/absence analyses to be roughly uniform.

Healthy bone marrow donors made up the donors. Amplification used 60 Vbeta primers and 13 Jbeta primers. TCRdb keeps only in-frame clones here, not all; method: immunoSEQ multiplex PCR. The data hold a few hundred thousand clones, with less than 80% observed a single time. Deletions cut 4 bases from V and 1 base from J, with 16 bases between. Germline V gives CDR1 SSHAT, CDR2 FNYEAQ (reference sequence). The CDR3 runs 16 residues. The chain combines TRBV7-7 with TRBJ2-5; D is possibly TRBD2 (5 bases). The origin of this receptor is a girl aged 2 to 10 in good health and CMV-seronegative. Material: PBMCs. In nucleotides, the CDR3 is TGTGCCAGCAGCTCTGGACTCAGGACCGCCCAAGAGACCCAGTACTTC. Translated, it gives CASSSGLRTAQETQYF.